This TCR beta chain comes out of a study of lymphopenia after photon versus proton radiotherapy. General observations from the study: After the lymphocyte nadir, photon-treated repertoires showed oligoclonal expansion, especially of CD8+ Temra cells. Only patients who died were analyzed for survival; proton advantage is unproven. Photon-treated patients lost naive T cells and TCR diversity; proton-treated stayed stable.

This clone has only one observation. The antigen is not known. Only in-frame clones appear in the TCRdb table, and some are missing; sequencing was by immunoSEQ multiplex PCR. The sample contains some 25,000 clones, under 95% of which appear only once. The germline V gene encodes CDR1 LNHDA and CDR2 SQIVND (reference sequence). The CDR3 has 19 amino acids. With 0 bases removed from V and 1 base from J, the gap between germline ends came to 16 bases. The TCR sequence derives from a woman aged 50 to 65 with cholangiocarcinoma. The specimen was peripheral blood, collected from a patient treated with photon-based radiotherapy. The rearrangement links TRBV19 to TRBJ1-6, with a weak D call TRBD1 (6 bases). In DNA, the CDR3 is TGTGCCAGTAGTATAGAGGCCAGGGGAGGATCGTCCTATAATTCACCCCTCCACTTT. It translates to CASSIEARGGSSYNSPLHF.